Presented here are 13 T cell receptor beta chains from one specimen sequenced in a study of cytomegalovirus exposure and HLA in healthy donors. Primers: 60 Vbeta forward and 13 Jbeta reverse. Libraries were prepared by immunoSEQ multiplex PCR; TCRdb keeps only in-frame clonotypes and omits some of them. The sample yields 190,000 or so clones, around four fifths seen once. What was sequenced was PBMCs. The receptors were sampled from a man aged 50 to 59 in good health and CMV-seronegative.

V and J are TRBV25-1 and TRBJ1-2; TRBD1 aligns across 11 bases. V was clipped by 4 bases and J by 6 bases; unmatched bases: 4. The CDR3 runs 14 residues. CDR1 is MGHDK, CDR2 SYGVNS, per germline. CDR3: CASSAQGQGDGYTF. Here the CDR3 DNA reads TGTGCCAGCAGTGCCCAGGGACAGGGGGATGGCTACACCTTC.

The chain is built from TRBV7-8 and TRBJ2-6; 12 bases agree with TRBD2. The V gene end was trimmed by 6 bases and the J gene end by 2 bases; junction bases not matched to a gene: 5. Germline CDR1 reads SGHVS; CDR2 reads FQNEAQ. The CDR3 runs to 17 residues. Here the CDR3 DNA reads TGTGCCAGCAGAAGTCTAGCGGGGGGGCCTGGGGCCAACGTCCTGACTTTC. Protein sequence: CASRSLAGGPGANVLTF.

As for this clone: No DNA is shown, since the ends of the CDR3 on it are uncertain; the CDR3 is the one TCRdb lists. The chain couples TRBV6-8 to TRBJ1-4; the table assigns TRBD1, which was not confirmed against the DNA. Termini included, the CDR3 measures 15 amino acids. Germline CDR1 reads MNHGY; CDR2 reads SAAAGT. This CDR3 reads CASSYPQFLMKNCFF.

The J gene is TRBJ1-3, the V gene TRBV30; unclear D gene. The V gene's germline CDR1 is GTSNPN and CDR2 SVGIG (reference sequence). The CDR3 has 15 amino acids. Between the trimmed V and J ends, which lost 0 bases and 0 bases, there was a span of 9 bases. The CDR3 region is CAWSVFANSGNTIYF. The CDR3 nucleotides read TGTGCCTGGAGTGTATTCGCGAACTCTGGAAACACCATATATTTT.

The chain is built from TRBV5-1 and TRBJ1-2; 7 nucleotides line up with TRBD1. The CDR3 extends over 16 amino acids. The germline CDR1 and CDR2 sequences are SGHRS and YFSETQ. V dropped 0 bases and J dropped 2; count of bases not matched to a gene: 7. The CDR3: CASSLGPDRPNYGYTF. The CDR3 DNA follows: TGCGCCAGCAGCTTGGGGCCGGACAGGCCAAACTATGGCTACACCTTC.

The chain recombines TRBV10-3 with TRBJ2-7; the match to TRBD2 covers 9 bases. CDR1 is ENHRY, CDR2 SYGVKD, per germline. The CDR3 sequence is 15 residues long. V gave up 5 bases and J gave up 0 bases; unmatched junction bases: 5. The CDR3 DNA reads as TGTGCCATCAGTAGGACTAGCGTTCTCTCCTACGAGCAGTACTTC. Amino acid sequence: CAISRTSVLSYEQYF.

This chain connects TRBV5-1 to TRBJ2-1; 8 nucleotides align to TRBD2. This CDR3 is 15 amino acids long. The junction had 10 bases not matched to a gene; V was cut back by 5 bases and J by 6 bases. Germline lookup yields CDR1 SGHRS and CDR2 YFSETQ. DNA for the CDR3: TGCGCCAGCAGTGCGGGGGGAAGGAGCATCAATGAGCAGTTCTTC. Translation gives CASSAGGRSINEQFF.

The V and J genes are TRBV5-1 and TRBJ2-7, with a possible D match to TRBD1 (6 bases). Germline-derived CDR1 and CDR2 are SGHRS and YFSETQ. The CDR3 extends over 14 amino acids. Trimming shortened V by 6 bases and J by 5 bases, and 18 bases separated the two germline ends. CDR3 residues: CASTKGAGENEQYF. CDR3 DNA sequence: TGCGCCAGCACCAAAGGGGCAGGGGAAAACGAGCAGTACTTC.

V gene TRBV11-2 combines with J gene TRBJ2-5; D is unclear. V lost 6 bases and J 7 bases, leaving 21 bases between the germline ends. Germline CDR1 and CDR2: SGHAT and FQNNGV. The CDR3 is made up of 15 amino acids. The CDR3 loop is CASRDLSGQFVTQYF. The DNA of the CDR3 is TGTGCCAGCAGAGATCTCTCGGGTCAGTTTGTGACCCAGTACTTC. The variable domain in full, with the rest retrieved from reference TRBV11-2 and TRBJ2-5, is EAGVAQSPRYKIIEKRQSVAFWCNPISGHATLYWYQQILGQGPKLLIQFQNNGVVDDSQLPKDRFSAERLKGVDSTLKIQPAKLEDSAVYLCASRDLSGQFVTQYFGPGTRLLVL.

V gene TRBV13 combines with J gene TRBJ2-3; 11 bases map to TRBD2. There are 16 residues in the CDR3. Germline V gene data show CDR1 as PRHDT and CDR2 as FYEKMQ (reference sequence). V shed 5 bases and J 4 bases; nucleotides not matched to a gene: 8. The CDR3 coding sequence is TGTGCCAGCAGCCTGACTAGCGGGATTTTCCCAGATACGCAGTATTTT. Its translation: CASSLTSGIFPDTQYF.

This sequence joins TRBV6-6 and TRBJ2-5; TRBD2 aligns across 7 bases. V trimming: 6 bases; J trimming: 2 bases; junction bases outside the gene matches: 12. Per the germline V gene, CDR1 is MNHNY and CDR2 is SVGAGI (reference sequence). The CDR3 consists of 16 residues. CDR3 loop: CASSRSGSGMQETQYF. CDR3 coding DNA: TGTGCCAGCAGCCGGTCAGGGAGCGGGATGCAAGAGACCCAGTACTTC.

This chain uses TRBV29-1 with TRBJ2-6; D is uncertain. Germline V gene data show CDR1 as SQVTM and CDR2 as ANQGSEA. V was trimmed by 4 bases and J by 1 base, leaving 8 bases between them. CDR3 length: 14 residues. CDR3 coding DNA: TGCAGCGTTGTACTGCAATCTGGGGCCAACGTCCTGACTTTC. Translated: CSVVLQSGANVLTF.

The V call is TRBV7-2, the J call TRBJ2-2, with 11 bases identical to TRBD2. V was clipped by 0 bases and J by 7 bases; unmatched bases: 7. The CDR3 covers 17 residues. CDR1 is SGHTA, CDR2 FQGNSA, per germline. The CDR3 sequence is CASSLARLAGGIGELFF. As DNA, the CDR3 is TGTGCCAGCAGCTTAGCGCGTCTAGCGGGAGGTATCGGGGAGCTGTTTTTT.